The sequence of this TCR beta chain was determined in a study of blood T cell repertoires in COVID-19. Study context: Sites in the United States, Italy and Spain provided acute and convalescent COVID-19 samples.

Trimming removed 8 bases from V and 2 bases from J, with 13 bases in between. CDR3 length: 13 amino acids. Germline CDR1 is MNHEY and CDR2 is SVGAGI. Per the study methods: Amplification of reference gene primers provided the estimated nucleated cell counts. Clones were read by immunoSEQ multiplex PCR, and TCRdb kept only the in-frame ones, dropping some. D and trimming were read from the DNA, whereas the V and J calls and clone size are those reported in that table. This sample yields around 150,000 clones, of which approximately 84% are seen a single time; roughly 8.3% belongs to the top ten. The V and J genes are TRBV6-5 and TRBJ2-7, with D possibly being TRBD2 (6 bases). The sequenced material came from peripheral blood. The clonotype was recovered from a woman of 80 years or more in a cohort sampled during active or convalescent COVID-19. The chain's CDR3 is CASSWDLTYEQYF. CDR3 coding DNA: TGTGCCAGCTCCTGGGACTTAACCTACGAGCAGTACTTC.